Shown below are 6 T cell receptor beta chains from a single sample sequenced in a study of blood T cell repertoires in COVID-19 (dated by TCRdb to 2018 to 2020). The library was obtained by the immunoSEQ multiplex PCR assay. Held by TCRdb, this immuneACCESS table contains in-frame sequences only and omits some clones. Under half of the omission traces to an unresolved V gene where checked; the cause of the rest is unknown. The sample table holds some 150,000 clones, of which roughly four fifths were seen once. About 29% of the sample comes from the top ten. The sequenced sample consisted of peripheral blood. All receptors come from an older woman with acute or convalescent COVID-19.

This rearrangement joins TRBV18 to TRBJ1-4, with 7 bases matching TRBD1. Trimming took 5 bases from V and 4 from J; bases not matched to a gene: 7. This CDR3 spans 15 amino acids. Per germline, CDR1 KGHSH and CDR2 LQKENI. CDR3 coding DNA: TGTGCCAGCTCATCAAACAGGGGCGATAATGAAAAACTGTTTTTT. This sequence encodes CASSSNRGDNEKLFF.

V usage is TRBV6-5 and J usage is TRBJ1-2; TRBD1 is a possible D gene (6 bases). Germline loops: CDR1 MNHEY, CDR2 SVGAGI. CDR3 length: 14 amino acids. Trimming left V 4 bases short and J 3 bases short, with 12 bases between. CDR3 residues: CASSSPDRYYGYTF. The CDR3 DNA reads TGTGCCAGCAGTTCCCCGGACAGATACTATGGCTACACCTTC.

This chain joins TRBV3-1 (or the pseudogene TRBV3-2) and TRBJ1-1, with a tentative D call TRBD1 (5 bases). The CDR3 is made up of 14 amino acids. Germline values: CDR1 LGHDT, CDR2 YNNKEL (reference sequence). V dropped 7 bases and J dropped 3 bases, with 15 bases sitting between them. The CDR3 DNA is TGTGCCAGCAACCGCGGGGGTGTGGACACTGAAGCTTTCTTT. Its protein product is CASNRGGVDTEAFF.

The CDR3 spells CASSLTGIYSNQPQHF. DNA for the CDR3: TGTGCCAGCAGCTTAACAGGGATTTATAGCAATCAGCCCCAGCATTTT. This chain connects TRBV5-5 to TRBJ1-5; D is perhaps TRBD1 (6 bases). Germline V gives CDR1 SGHKS, CDR2 YYEKEE (reference sequence). Trimming took off 2 bases at V and 0 bases at J, with 12 bases between the two ends. The CDR3 consists of 16 residues.

This rearrangement joins TRBV2 to TRBJ1-2; no clear D. Trimming cost V 5 bases and J 6 bases, with 13 bases left between them. This CDR3 comprises 13 residues. CDR1 is SNHLY, CDR2 FYNNEI, per germline. As DNA, the CDR3 is TGTGCCAGCAGTCGACTACAGCTGAATGGCTACACCTTC. This encodes CASSRLQLNGYTF.

This clone was seen just once. The chain couples TRBV7-9 to TRBJ2-1; D might be TRBD2 (5 bases). V shed 1 base and J shed 6 bases, with 7 bases lying between them. The CDR3 contains 13 residues. Germline-derived CDR1 and CDR2 are SEHNR and FQNEAQ (reference sequence). The CDR3 region has the DNA TGTGCCAGCAGCTTAGAGCGGATCAATGAGCAGTTCTTC. Amino acid sequence: CASSLERINEQFF.